The source of this T cell receptor (beta chain) is a study of CD8+ T cells in alopecia areata. The CDR3 has 12 amino acids. V dropped 5 bases and J dropped 6 bases, with 10 bases sitting between them. The germline V gene encodes CDR1 SGHTA and CDR2 FQGNSA. Indicated treatment: oral pan-JAK inhibitor, 5-10 mg twice daily. RNA extraction and reverse transcription yielded cDNA as sequencing template. Some clones are missing from TCRdb's copy, which holds only in-frame ones; the method was immunoSEQ multiplex PCR. The table lists about 190,000 clones, about three fifths of them singletons. V is TRBV7-2 and J is TRBJ1-2; D gene uncertain. This sequence originates from a human donor with alopecia areata. The sequenced sample was CD4+ T cells sorted from blood, obtained at week 4, from a patient treated with tofacitinib. The CDR3 loop is CASSGHSDGYTF. DNA for the CDR3: TGTGCCAGCAGCGGTCACAGTGATGGCTACACCTTC. The full variable domain, in which reference TRBV7-2 and TRBJ1-2 provide the parts outside the CDR3, is GAGVSQSPSNKVTEKGKDVELRCDPISGHTALYWYRQSLGQGLEFLIYFQGNSAPDKSGLPSDRFSAERTGGSVSTLTIQRTQQEDSAVYLCASSGHSDGYTFGSGTRLTVV.